The clone carrying this T cell receptor (beta chain) turned up a few times. Its antigen remains unidentified. The V end lost 3 bases, the J end lost 8 bases, and 7 bases lay between the germline ends. In germline, CDR1 is MNHNS, CDR2 SASEGT. The CDR3 has 11 amino acids. The data are from a study of cytomegalovirus exposure and HLA in healthy donors. The study's findings and limits: Some segments of the V type, notably TRBV6-2 and TRBV6-3, were excluded as indistinguishable. Presence/absence analyses treated sequencing depth as roughly uniform across donors. A highly shared variant cluster was judged a likely technical artifact.

The primer mix had 60 Vbeta and 13 Jbeta primers. This table comes from immunoSEQ multiplex PCR, and its TCRdb copy is limited to in-frame clones, with some not included. The table has some 120,000 clones, roughly a tenth seen once. The sample was PBMCs. The clonotype was recovered from a woman aged 18-29 years in good health and CMV-seropositive. V and J are TRBV6-1 and TRBJ1-2; D is possibly TRBD1 (6 bases). The CDR3 DNA reads as TGTGCCAGCAGTGACAGGGGCGGCTACACCTTC. Residues: CASSDRGGYTF.